This TCR beta chain was identified in a study of low-dose radiotherapy and immunotherapy resistance in tumors. The overall study: Cyclophosphamide was given intravenously at 200 mg/m2 every two weeks, and each dose came one day before radiation and immunotherapy.

Alpha and beta chains were covered, as first-strand cDNA relied on TRAV- and TRBV-specific primers. For amplifying TCRs, the PCR ran for roughly 20 cycles with Phusion, which was used together with a constant-region primer and the adapter on the V primers. TCRdb re-called the reads with MiXCR, one entry per CDR3 protein. Seen here are around 84,000 distinct CDR3 sequences, under 20% observed once, and the top ten hold approximately 1.3%. This clonotype came up a few times. A far larger clone is a single base away, which makes a read error likely. Time point denoted: after trial treatment. Treatment in this sample: LDRT plus nivolumab, ipilimumab, low-dose cyclophosphamide and aspirin (RACIN trial). Looked up from germline, CDR1 is SGHNT and CDR2 is YYREEE (reference sequence). Germline trimming cut 9 bases from V and 10 bases from J; bases unmatched to any gene: 13. The CDR3 totals 13 residues.

This TCR was sampled from a male donor with prostate cancer. The specimen comprised PBMCs, sampled after low-dose radiotherapy plus immunotherapy. The J gene is TRBJ2-1, the V gene TRBV5-4, with 7 bases identical to TRBD2. The CDR3 DNA follows: TGTGCCACCACCAGCGGGATGGACTACGAGCAGTTCTTC. As protein: CATTSGMDYEQFF.